This T cell receptor beta chain appears in the sequencing data of a study of post-analysis software for immune sequencing data. Whole-study context: Secondary progressive, relapsing-remitting and progressive-relapsing multiple sclerosis were among the included disease courses. Points from the study as a whole: Those samples that were prepared in the same batch co-clustered strongly by F measure. Patients carried several TRBV segments more frequently than controls did, and TRBV5-6, TRBV5-1 and TRBV20-1 were among them. The study found significantly lower normalized Chao1 diversity in multiple sclerosis patients than in controls.

Worth noting for this clonotype: Its cognate antigen is unknown.

This CDR3 is 14 amino acids long. CDR1 is DFQATT, CDR2 SNEGSKA, per germline (reference sequence). Unique-molecular-identifier-tagged TCR beta cDNA libraries were used. The yield from roughly 1 to 10 million T cells was around 500,000 cDNA molecules in total. TCRdb re-called the PCR reads through MiXCR, storing one row per CDR3 protein. The sample lists under 900,000 distinct CDR3 sequences, approximately 53% occurring once. The receptor was derived from a girl aged 10 to 17 with multiple sclerosis. The specimen sequenced was blood. The V call is TRBV20-1, the J call TRBJ2-5; 9 bases fit TRBD1. The DNA end is a closer match to TRBJ2-7, so the J assignment may be wrong. The CDR3 region is CSTHSGTGSYEQYF. The CDR3 nucleotides are TGCAGTACACACTCCGGGACAGGGAGCTACGAGCAGTACTTC.